These 20 T cell receptor beta chains share one sample of origin, sequenced in a study of blood T cell repertoires in COVID-19 (dated by TCRdb to the early 2020s). Library construction relied on the immunoSEQ multiplex PCR assay. This is the immuneACCESS table as TCRdb keeps it, with only in-frame sequences that have V and J called. A part of the clones is gone; compared with another copy, unresolved V genes explain less than half, and the rest is unexplained. The sample profile shows 25,000 to 35,000 clones; 81% of them were found once. The biggest ten clones account for 16% of the sample. The sample taken for sequencing was peripheral blood. Receptors were obtained from a woman aged 55-75 years with acute or convalescent COVID-19.

The chain has TRBV3-1 (or the pseudogene TRBV3-2) and TRBJ2-1; 10 nucleotides line up with TRBD2. V trimming: 4 bases; J trimming: 6 bases; junction bases outside the gene matches: 21. CDR1 LGHDT and CDR2 YNNKEL come from the germline V gene (reference sequence). CDR3 length: 20 amino acids. The CDR3 nucleotides read TGTGCCAGCAGCCCTGCCGGACTTGAAGTAGCGGGGGGAGTGAGCAATGAGCAGTTCTTC. Translated: CASSPAGLEVAGGVSNEQFF.

The rearrangement links TRBV5-5 to TRBJ2-7; no clear D gene. V was trimmed by 1 base and J by 4 bases, leaving 3 bases between them. The CDR3 is 11 residues long. The germline CDR1 and CDR2 sequences are SGHKS and YYEKEE (reference sequence). CDR3 amino acids: CASSLQYEQYF. CDR3 DNA: TGTGCCAGCAGCTTGCAATACGAGCAGTACTTC.

In DNA form, the CDR3 reads TGTGCCACCAGCCAAAGCACTAGCGGGGGGGCCGCAAACTACGAGCAGTACTTC. Its translation: CATSQSTSGGAANYEQYF. V is TRBV19 and J is TRBJ2-7; 13 bases line up with TRBD2. This CDR3 spans 18 amino acids. Germline V lookup: CDR1 LNHDA, CDR2 SQIVND (reference sequence). J gave up 3 bases and V 10 bases, and 18 bases lay outside the gene matches.

V usage is TRBV29-1 and J usage is TRBJ2-1; 8 bases fit TRBD1. The V gene end was trimmed by 7 bases and the J gene end by 5 bases; junction bases not matched to a gene: 10. The CDR3 consists of 14 residues. From germline, CDR1 is SQVTM and CDR2 ANQGSEA. The CDR3 nucleotides read TGCAGCGCCGACAGGGGCATTGGAAACAATGAGCAGTTCTTC. It specifies CSADRGIGNNEQFF.

CDR3 region: CASTPYRSTGELFF. CDR3 nucleotide sequence: TGTGCCAGCACCCCCTACCGGAGCACCGGGGAGCTGTTTTTT. The rearrangement links TRBV3-1 (or the pseudogene TRBV3-2) to TRBJ2-2; D remains unclear. Trimming shortened V by 7 bases and J by 4 bases, and 13 bases separated the two germline ends. CDR3 size: 14 residues. Germline CDR1 is LGHDT and CDR2 is YNNKEL (reference sequence).

This sequence joins TRBV19 and TRBJ2-6; TRBD2 matches at 8 bases. The CDR3 runs to 17 residues. Trimming at V came to 7 bases and at J to 1 base, leaving 9 bases not matched to a gene. Germline V gene sequence: CDR1 LNHDA, CDR2 SQIVND (reference sequence). The CDR3 protein is CASTIRPGGSGANVLTF. CDR3 coding DNA: TGTGCCAGTACCATCCGCCCGGGAGGGTCTGGGGCCAACGTCCTGACTTTC.

This sequence joins TRBV10-3 and TRBJ1-2; 9 nucleotides align to TRBD1. Germline loops: CDR1 ENHRY, CDR2 SYGVKD. Trimming removed 11 bases from V and 4 bases from J; junction bases left unmatched: 11. This CDR3 is built from 14 residues. The CDR3 sequence: CAATGTGYGYGYTF. CDR3 nucleotide sequence: TGTGCCGCCACCGGGACAGGGTATGGCTATGGCTACACCTTC.

This clone turned up a few times. The V call is TRBV10-3, the J call TRBJ1-6, with D uncertain. The V and J ends lost 6 bases and 5 bases respectively, with 8 bases between them. The V gene's germline CDR1 is ENHRY and CDR2 SYGVKD. This CDR3 spans 13 amino acids. The CDR3 loop reads CAIRHYNNSPLHF. The CDR3 region has the DNA TGTGCCATCAGGCATTACAATAATTCACCCCTCCACTTT.

V gene TRBV19 combines with J gene TRBJ1-6; TRBD1 is a possible D gene (6 bases). CDR1 is LNHDA and CDR2 is SQIVND in the germline V gene (reference sequence). V was shortened by 7 bases and J by 2 bases, with 6 bases between the two germline ends. The CDR3 contains 13 residues. In DNA, the CDR3 is TGTGCCAGTACAGGGGCCTATAATTCACCCCTCCACTTT. It encodes CASTGAYNSPLHF.

This clone appeared a single time. The chain's CDR3 is CAWTSGGANNEQFF. The CDR3 coding sequence is TGTGCCTGGACTAGCGGGGGCGCAAACAATGAGCAGTTCTTC. This sequence joins TRBV30 and TRBJ2-1; 10 positions agree with TRBD2. This CDR3 has 14 residues. Germline trimming cut 4 bases from V and 5 bases from J; bases unmatched to any gene: 5. Germline CDR1 GTSNPN, CDR2 SVGIG (reference sequence).

This clone is labeled as medium-sized (0.01 to 0.1%). CDR3: CATSDSDIVYGYTF. As DNA, the CDR3 is TGTGCCACCAGTGATTCCGACATCGTCTATGGCTACACCTTC. The rearrangement joins TRBV24-1 to TRBJ1-2; D gene ambiguous. Germline CDR1 reads KGHDR; CDR2 reads SFDVKD. Trimming took off 2 bases at V and 4 bases at J, with 10 bases between the two ends. The CDR3 sequence is 14 residues long.

The V call is TRBV7-3, the J call TRBJ2-5; 7 bases are shared with TRBD2. CDR3 length: 15 amino acids. Germline assignment: CDR1 SGHTA and CDR2 FQGTGA. The ends lost 4 bases at V and 5 bases at J; junction bases unmatched: 10. The CDR3 protein is CASSSEPTSWETQYF. Here the CDR3 DNA reads TGTGCCAGCAGCTCCGAACCGACTAGCTGGGAGACCCAGTACTTC.

This chain joins TRBV19 and TRBJ2-7; D is possibly TRBD2 (6 bases). This CDR3 is 15 amino acids long. V was pared by 1 base and J by 3 bases, with 13 bases between. CDR1 and CDR2 from the germline V gene are LNHDA and SQIVND (reference sequence). Here the CDR3 DNA reads TGTGCCAGTAGTATAGGGGGGACCGGGGGCTACGAGCAGTACTTC. As protein: CASSIGGTGGYEQYF. Full variable domain (missing parts from reference TRBV19 and TRBJ2-7): DGGITQSPKYLFRKEGQNVTLSCEQNLNHDAMYWYRQDPGQGLRLIYYSQIVNDFQKGDIAEGYSVSREKKESFPLTVTSAQKNPTAFYLCASSIGGTGGYEQYFGPGTRLTVT.

This clone was recorded once. The CDR3 nucleotides are TGTGCCAGCAGTGAGACAGGGGCTTACTCTGGAAACACCATATATTTT. Protein sequence: CASSETGAYSGNTIYF. J is TRBJ1-3 and V is TRBV25-1, with 8 bases matching TRBD1. The CDR3 spans 16 residues. Looked up from germline, CDR1 is MGHDK and CDR2 is SYGVNS. V trimming: 3 bases; J trimming: 0 bases; junction bases outside the gene matches: 4.

The sample holds a few counts of this clone. This chain connects TRBV30 to TRBJ1-2; 8 bases are a match to TRBD1. Germline V gives CDR1 GTSNPN, CDR2 SVGIG (reference sequence). CDR3 size: 17 residues. Unmatched junction bases numbered 16, after V lost 5 bases and J lost 2 bases. The CDR3 region has the DNA TGTGCCTGGCATGGAAAGGCTGCCGGGACAGGAAACTATGGCTACACCTTC. Translated, it gives CAWHGKAAGTGNYGYTF.

This clone was counted between two and nine times. Here the CDR3 DNA reads TGTGCCTGGACATCCTCCGGGACAGGGGGTGGCTACACCTTC. This codes for CAWTSSGTGGGYTF. The J gene is TRBJ1-2, the V gene TRBV30; 11 bases are shared with TRBD1. Unmatched junction bases numbered 8, after V lost 4 bases and J lost 7 bases. The V gene's germline CDR1 is GTSNPN and CDR2 SVGIG (reference sequence). This CDR3 has 14 residues.

The chain has TRBV7-8 and TRBJ2-7; 8 bases line up with TRBD2. The CDR3 is 14 residues long. CDR1 and CDR2 from the germline V gene are SGHVS and FQNEAQ. Trimming cost V 5 bases and J 3 bases; bases outside gene matches: 6. The CDR3 spells CASSPPSGFYEQYF. The CDR3 DNA is TGTGCCAGCAGCCCACCTAGCGGGTTCTACGAGCAGTACTTC.

The chain joins TRBV25-1 to TRBJ1-1; D not certain. Trimming removed 4 bases at V and 0 bases at J, with 6 bases between. Germline CDR1 MGHDK, CDR2 SYGVNS. The CDR3 spans 13 residues. The CDR3 region is CASSAVLNTEAFF. Here the CDR3 DNA reads TGTGCCAGCAGTGCCGTTTTGAACACTGAAGCTTTCTTT. The full variable domain, its missing parts supplied by reference TRBV25-1 and TRBJ1-1, is EADIYQTPRYLVIGTGKKITLECSQTMGHDKMYWYQQDPGMELHLIHYSYGVNSTEKGDLSSESTVSRIRTEHFPLTLESARPSHTSQYLCASSAVLNTEAFFGQGTRLTVV.

This clone showed up just a few times. CDR3 nucleotides: TGTGCCAGCAGTGAAGAGCCCTGGCGGAGCAATCAGCCCCAGCATTTT. Amino acids: CASSEEPWRSNQPQHF. The chain uses TRBV2 and TRBJ1-5; D gene uncertain. Deletions cut 1 base from V and 1 base from J, with 11 bases between. The germline gives CDR1 SNHLY, CDR2 FYNNEI. This CDR3 has 16 amino acids.

The rearrangement uses TRBV5-4 and TRBJ1-1; the D gene is possibly TRBD1 (5 bases). Trimming cost V 3 bases and J 5 bases, with 14 bases left between them. CDR1 is SGHNT, CDR2 YYREEE, per germline (reference sequence). The length of the CDR3 is 14 residues. This CDR3 reads CASSSWGGITEAFF. The CDR3 DNA sequence: TGTGCCAGCAGCTCCTGGGGGGGAATAACTGAAGCTTTCTTT.